These 29 T cell receptor beta chains share one sample of origin, sequenced in a study of PD-1 blockade in classical Hodgkin lymphoma. Time point denoted: cycle 4 day 1 (C4D1), after about 6 weeks of nivolumab. Exposure to brentuximab vedotin varied, and each patient had relapsed following autologous stem cell transplantation. The assay was immunoSEQ multiplex PCR, and TCRdb's table has in-frame clones only and misses some. Of approximately 110,000 clones listed, roughly 90% are singletons. The sequencing here drew on peripheral blood mononuclear cells (PBMCs), taken before the fourth cycle of nivolumab. The receptors were gathered from a human donor with classical Hodgkin lymphoma.

The chain carries TRBV28 and TRBJ2-7; D is possibly TRBD1 (6 bases). Germline V CDR1 and CDR2: MDHEN, SYDVKM. This CDR3 is built from 14 residues. The ends were cut back, 2 bases at V and 0 bases at J, with 8 bases in the middle. The CDR3 is CASSLLDSSYEQYF. The CDR3 DNA reads as TGTGCCAGCAGTTTACTGGACAGCTCCTACGAGCAGTACTTC.

The genes are TRBV6-4 and TRBJ1-1; perhaps TRBD1 as D (5 bases). The CDR3 spans 16 residues. Germline lookup yields CDR1 MRHNA and CDR2 SNTAGT. Trimming removed 7 bases at V and 0 bases at J, with 18 bases between. The CDR3 DNA reads TGTGCCAGCACCAACAGGTTATACTATATGAACACTGAAGCTTTCTTT. Protein: CASTNRLYYMNTEAFF.

This chain links TRBV6-9 with TRBJ1-5, with D unclear. Germline V gives CDR1 MNHGY, CDR2 SVAAGI. The CDR3 loop spans 16 amino acids. Between the trimmed V and J ends, which lost 0 bases and 7 bases, there was a span of 16 bases. The CDR3 here is CASSYSVGSGSQPQHF. The CDR3 DNA follows: TGTGCCAGCAGTTATTCGGTGGGGAGTGGGTCCCAGCCCCAGCATTTT.

The chain recombines TRBV7-9 with TRBJ2-5; D remains unclear. V was cut by 1 base and J by 5 bases, with 8 bases left in between. Germline CDR1 reads SEHNR; CDR2 reads FQNEAQ (reference sequence). The CDR3 runs 13 residues. The CDR3 is CASSLVWPETQYF. CDR3 DNA sequence: TGTGCCAGCAGCTTAGTTTGGCCGGAGACCCAGTACTTC.

The V and J genes are TRBV27 and TRBJ2-5; D is undetermined. Germline CDR1 and CDR2: MNHEY and SMNVEV (reference sequence). V lost 6 bases and J lost 4, with 6 bases in between. The CDR3 spans 11 residues. CDR3 bases: TGTGCCAGCAGGACCCTAGAGACCCAGTACTTC. It encodes CASRTLETQYF.

The chain carries TRBV5-5 and TRBJ1-1, with 7 positions matching TRBD1. Germline CDR1 reads SGHKS; CDR2 reads YYEKEE (reference sequence). The CDR3 is 14 amino acids. The J segment lost 2 bases and the V segment lost 5 bases, leaving 6 bases of the junction unmatched. DNA of the CDR3: TGTGCCAGCAGGTGGGGACAGACAAACACTGAAGCTTTCTTT. It codes for CASRWGQTNTEAFF.

The chain is built from TRBV2 and TRBJ2-1, with D possibly TRBD2 on 5 matching bases. Germline CDR1 and CDR2: SNHLY and FYNNEI. This CDR3 is 14 amino acids long. The germline V and J ends were trimmed by 8 bases and 4 bases, with 15 bases remaining between them. The CDR3 is CASLGVQPYNEQFF. In DNA form, the CDR3 reads TGTGCCAGCCTGGGAGTACAGCCTTACAATGAGCAGTTCTTC.

This sequence joins TRBV10-3 and TRBJ1-2; a weak D match, TRBD1 (5 bases). The CDR3 length is 13 residues. Looked up from germline, CDR1 is ENHRY and CDR2 is SYGVKD. The V end lost 3 bases, the J end lost 6 bases, and 11 bases lay between the germline ends. The CDR3 sequence: CAISDPLGHGYTF. In DNA form, the CDR3 reads TGTGCCATCAGTGATCCCCTGGGGCATGGCTACACCTTC.

The chain employs TRBV5-1 and TRBJ2-1, with unresolved D. The CDR3 extends over 13 amino acids. The germline CDR1 and CDR2 sequences are SGHRS and YFSETQ. Trimming cost V 5 bases and J 7 bases, with 13 bases left between them. The CDR3, as DNA: TGCGCCAGCAGACTGGAGTTGGGTAATGAGCAGTTCTTC. Protein sequence: CASRLELGNEQFF.

This clone occurred a few times. This chain uses TRBV28 with TRBJ2-6; D gene ambiguous. This CDR3 region has 15 residues. Germline V gene lookup returns CDR1 MDHEN and CDR2 SYDVKM. V was clipped by 3 bases and J by 0 bases, with 6 bases between them. Written as DNA, the CDR3 is TGTGCCAGCAGTTTTATTTCCTCTGGGGCCAACGTCCTGACTTTC. Protein product: CASSFISSGANVLTF.

V usage is TRBV27 and J usage is TRBJ1-2; maybe TRBD1 (5 bases). The V end lost 2 bases, the J end lost 5 bases, and 15 bases lay between the germline ends. Germline assignment: CDR1 MNHEY and CDR2 SMNVEV (reference sequence). This CDR3 has 15 residues. CDR3 residues: CASSLGAPGFYGYTF. CDR3 in DNA: TGTGCCAGCAGTTTAGGGGCTCCGGGGTTTTATGGCTACACCTTC.

On this clone: Mismatch with germline at one junction end may stem from a read error. V gene TRBV5-1 combines with J gene TRBJ1-1; 10 bases are a match to TRBD1. Germline lookup yields CDR1 SGHRS and CDR2 YFSETQ. This CDR3 contains 13 residues. As DNA, the CDR3 is TGCGCCAGCAGGGGACAGGGGAACTCTGAAGCTTTCTTT. Protein: CASRGQGNSEAFF.

V is TRBV14 and J is TRBJ2-1; no definite D call. V lost 8 bases to trimming and J lost 10 bases, with 21 bases between them. Germline V gene data show CDR1 as SGHDN and CDR2 as FVKESK. This CDR3 region has 14 residues. The CDR3 loop is CASRQPEPTREQFF. CDR3 in DNA: TGTGCCAGCCGACAACCGGAGCCCACAAGGGAGCAGTTCTTC.

The chain has TRBV6-5 and TRBJ1-1; no reliable D call. Germline V gene sequence: CDR1 MNHEY, CDR2 SVGAGI. This CDR3 spans 14 amino acids. The V end lost 7 bases, the J end lost 1 base, and 13 bases lay between the germline ends. This CDR3 is CASTPPGGNTEAFF. In DNA form, the CDR3 reads TGTGCCAGCACCCCACCCGGAGGGAACACTGAAGCTTTCTTT.

The rearrangement uses TRBV5-1 and TRBJ1-3; 9 bases are a match to TRBD1. This CDR3 comprises 15 residues. Trimming removed 4 bases from V and 3 bases from J; junction bases left unmatched: 5. Germline-derived CDR1 and CDR2 are SGHRS and YFSETQ. CDR3 sequence (DNA): TGCGCCAGCAGCGCGGACAGGGGTATTGGAAACACCATATATTTT. The encoded protein is CASSADRGIGNTIYF.

The V call is TRBV5-4, the J call TRBJ2-5, with D hard to call. The CDR3 covers 12 residues. Germline CDR1 and CDR2: SGHNT and YYREEE (reference sequence). V gave up 3 bases and J gave up 8 bases, with 11 bases separating them. CDR3 nucleotide sequence: TGTGCCAGCAGCTCGACGACCGGCACCCAGTACTTC. This encodes CASSSTTGTQYF.

V gene TRBV7-9 combines with J gene TRBJ2-2; 8 bases are a match to TRBD2. The V and J ends lost 1 base and 4 bases, in that order; junction bases with no gene match: 5. The CDR3 has 16 residues. From germline, CDR1 is SEHNR and CDR2 FQNEAQ (reference sequence). DNA of the CDR3: TGTGCCAGCAGCTTAGGGGTAGCGGGGATCACCGGGGAGCTGTTTTTT. Encoded protein: CASSLGVAGITGELFF.

The chain uses TRBV7-2 and TRBJ1-3, with D possibly matching TRBD1 (5 bases). Germline V CDR1 and CDR2: SGHTA, FQGNSA. The CDR3 contains 15 residues. V lost 1 base, J lost 0 bases, and 7 bases lay in between. Written as DNA, the CDR3 is TGTGCCAGCAGCTTAGGACAGCCCTCTGGAAACACCATATATTTT. Translating it yields CASSLGQPSGNTIYF.

The chain recombines TRBV30 with TRBJ1-5; D perhaps matches TRBD1 (6 bases). V lost 1 base and J lost 5, with 9 bases in between. The CDR3 runs 13 residues. Germline V gene sequence: CDR1 GTSNPN, CDR2 SVGIG (reference sequence). CDR3 nucleotide sequence: TGTGCCTGGAGTGACACAGGGTATCAGCCCCAGCATTTT. Its protein product is CAWSDTGYQPQHF.

V and J are TRBV6-6 and TRBJ2-1, with a tentative D call TRBD2 (5 bases). The V and J ends lost 0 bases and 4 bases respectively, with 13 bases between them. The CDR3 length is 16 residues. Germline values: CDR1 MNHNY, CDR2 SVGAGI (reference sequence). The CDR3 bases are TGTGCCAGCAGTTACTCGACCGGGGAAAGGTACAATGAGCAGTTCTTC. As protein: CASSYSTGERYNEQFF.

The chain is built from TRBV6-1 and TRBJ2-7, with D uncertain. This CDR3 has 12 residues. Germline V gives CDR1 MNHNS, CDR2 SASEGT. V gave up 3 bases and J gave up 7 bases, with 10 bases separating them. This chain's CDR3 is CASSEPVPEQYF. Here the CDR3 DNA reads TGTGCCAGCAGTGAGCCCGTCCCTGAGCAGTACTTC.

CDR3 nucleotides: TGTGCCAGCAGCCCCTCGAGCGGGAGGACAGATACGCAGTATTTT. As protein: CASSPSSGRTDTQYF. V and J are TRBV5-4 and TRBJ2-3, with 9 bases identical to TRBD2. This CDR3 is built from 15 residues. CDR1 is SGHNT and CDR2 is YYREEE in the germline V gene (reference sequence). Germline trimming cut 4 bases from V and 3 bases from J; bases unmatched to any gene: 6.

This chain connects TRBV14 to TRBJ2-7; D not resolved. Germline V lookup: CDR1 SGHDN, CDR2 FVKESK. Trimming took off 4 bases at V and 7 bases at J, with 17 bases between the two ends. The CDR3 sequence is 14 residues long. The DNA of the CDR3 is TGTGCCAGCAGCCCCTTGCCGGGTCCTCTGGAGCAGTACTTC. Its translation is CASSPLPGPLEQYF.

In its sample, this clone was seen once. The chain employs TRBV21-1 and TRBJ2-4; TRBD1, the D gene given by the table, was not confirmed from the DNA. TRBV21-1 has pseudogene status. The length of the CDR3 is 18 residues. This chain's CDR3 is CASSKTRGQGATKNIQYF. The CDR3 coding sequence is TGTGCCAGCAGCAAAACCCGGGGACAGGGGGCAACCAAAAACATTCAGTACTTC.

The chain carries TRBV4-3 and TRBJ1-4; 8 bases line up with TRBD1. This CDR3 is built from 16 residues. Losses at the gene ends were 0 bases for V and 7 bases for J; bases not matched to a gene: 7. CDR1 is LGHNA, CDR2 YSLEER, per germline. The CDR3 nucleotides are TGCGCCAGCAGCCAAGATCCGGACAGGGAAGCTGAAAAACTGTTTTTT. Translation: CASSQDPDREAEKLFF.

The chain links TRBV10-3 to TRBJ2-7; 10 bases are shared with TRBD2. Germline trimming cut 5 bases from V and 1 base from J; bases unmatched to any gene: 2. This CDR3 has 14 residues. Looked up from germline, CDR1 is ENHRY and CDR2 is SYGVKD. CDR3 residues: CAISLTSGSYEQYF. CDR3 DNA sequence: TGTGCCATCAGTCTGACTAGCGGGTCCTACGAGCAGTACTTC.

The chain is built from TRBV27 and TRBJ2-7, with D tentatively TRBD1 (7 bases). The germline CDR1 and CDR2 sequences are MNHEY and SMNVEV (reference sequence). The germline V and J ends were trimmed by 2 bases and 2 bases, with 25 bases remaining between them. The CDR3 has 19 amino acids. The CDR3 is CASSLPQRRGLRLPYEQYF. CDR3 coding DNA: TGTGCCAGCAGTTTACCCCAGAGGAGGGGGCTCAGGCTGCCCTACGAGCAGTACTTC.

V usage is TRBV5-4 and J usage is TRBJ2-7; 8 bases line up with TRBD2. CDR3 length: 14 residues. Germline V CDR1 and CDR2: SGHNT, YYREEE (reference sequence). V shed 4 bases and J 1 base; nucleotides not matched to a gene: 4. CDR3 DNA: TGTGCCAGCAGCCCTAGCGGGCCTTCCTACGAGCAGTACTTC. Translation gives CASSPSGPSYEQYF.

This clone was counted many times. The chain carries TRBV6-6 and TRBJ1-1; D unclear. Germline V lookup: CDR1 MNHNY, CDR2 SVGAGI (reference sequence). Trimming cost V 6 bases and J 8 bases, with 10 bases left between them. The CDR3 has 11 residues. In DNA, the CDR3 is TGTGCCAGCAGGAATATAGCCGAAGCTTTCTTT. Translated: CASRNIAEAFF.